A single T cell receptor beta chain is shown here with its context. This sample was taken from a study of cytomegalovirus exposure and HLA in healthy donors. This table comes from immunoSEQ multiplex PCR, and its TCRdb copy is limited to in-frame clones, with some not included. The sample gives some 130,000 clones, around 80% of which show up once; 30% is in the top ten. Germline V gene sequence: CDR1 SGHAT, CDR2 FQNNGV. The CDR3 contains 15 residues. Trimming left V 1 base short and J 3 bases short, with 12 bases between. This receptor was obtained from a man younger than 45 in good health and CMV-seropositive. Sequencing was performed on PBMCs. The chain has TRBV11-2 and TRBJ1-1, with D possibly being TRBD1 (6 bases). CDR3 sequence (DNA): TGTGCCAGCAGCTTAGGAACCACAGGGTACACTGAAGCTTTCTTT. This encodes CASSLGTTGYTEAFF.